This paragraph covers one T cell receptor beta chain sequence. The entry originates in a study of blood T cell repertoires in COVID-19. Using immunoSEQ multiplex PCR, the repertoire was profiled, and TCRdb retains in-frame clones only, with some absent. Seen here are some 200,000 clones, around 80% observed once, and the top ten hold around 14%. Germline CDR1 is MDHEN and CDR2 is SYDVKM. J lost 5 bases, V lost 6 bases, and 9 bases had no gene match. The CDR3 consists of 16 residues. This receptor was identified in a human donor in a cohort sampled during active COVID-19. This chain joins TRBV28 and TRBJ2-5; 13 bases are shared with TRBD2. The sequenced sample was peripheral blood. CDR3 loop: CASSRGLAGVGETQYF. The DNA of the CDR3 is TGTGCCAGCAGCCGTGGACTAGCGGGAGTCGGGGAGACCCAGTACTTC.